The subject of this entry is one T cell receptor beta chain. Its matching antigen is unknown. This sample stems from a study of T cells in Graves' hyperthyroidism and ophthalmopathy. As for the study in general: Peripheral blood was obtained at initial diagnosis, preceding any treatment.

The TCR beta CDR3 regions underwent amplification using RNA transcripts as the source. RT-PCR in the first round (using the HTBI primer set) targeted the TCR CDR3. Each CDR3 protein gets one entry after TCRdb re-called the multiplex PCR reads with MiXCR. The repertoire holds about 500,000 distinct CDR3 sequences, with 15% to 20% as singletons. Study-level findings and limits: Researchers found most expanded thyroid clonotypes above 0.001 in blood as well.

PBMCs were derived from 9.5 to 10 ml fresh peripheral blood. Input material: blood. The receptor was derived from a woman aged 30 to 39 with Graves' ophthalmopathy.

CDR3 sequence: CASSQAPVQQYF. The CDR3 nucleotides are TGTGCCAGCAGCCAAGCCCCCGTGCAGCAGTACTTC. The chain couples TRBV14 to TRBJ2-7; D is unresolved. In germline, CDR1 is SGHDN, CDR2 FVKESK. CDR3 length: 12 residues. Trimming removed 1 base from V and 8 bases from J, with 9 bases in between.